This T cell receptor beta chain was sequenced during a study of blood T cell repertoires in COVID-19. Study information: T cells, B-cell-depleted T cells, or PBMCs provided the cDNA or gDNA that served as material.

Some clones are missing from TCRdb's copy, which holds only in-frame ones; the method was immunoSEQ multiplex PCR. The repertoire holds about 190,000 clones, about 88% seen once, with roughly 25% in the top ten. The CDR3 is 13 amino acids. Germline loops: CDR1 SGHRS, CDR2 YFSETQ. V dropped 1 base and J dropped 9 bases, with 8 bases sitting between them. The chain uses TRBV5-1 and TRBJ1-6; D gene ambiguous. The TCR sequence derives from a woman aged 40-49 years in a cohort exposed to, infected with or recovered from COVID-19 (not recorded which). Input material: PBMCs or T cells enriched from blood (not recorded which). In DNA, the CDR3 is TGCGCCAGCAGCTTGCTCCCTTCTTCACCCCTCCACTTT. Its translation is CASSLLPSSPLHF.